The 15 T cell receptor beta chains in this list originate from one sample, sequenced in a study of tumor-infiltrating lymphocytes in primary liver carcinoma. A primer in the constant region served to generate TCR beta cDNA from about 470 ng of total RNA. Each TCR beta library was derived from three nested multiplex PCR rounds that employed slightly modified ARM-PCR. The first two PCR rounds, roughly 10 cycles each, used TRBV1-TRBV30 forward primers and a C-beta reverse primer. TCRdb reprocessed the multiplex PCR reads via MiXCR and lists one record per CDR3 protein. The sample comprises some 43,000 distinct CDR3 sequences, just over 70% of which are singletons, and 25% to 30% rests with the top ten. Starting material for RNA and DNA co-extraction consisted of roughly 18-34 mg of unsorted bulk tissue. Sequencing used liver tumor tissue from sampling region 5. Subset here: tumor region T5, tumor centre. The receptor source for this set is a man aged 35-49 years with primary liver carcinoma and hepatitis B virus infection.

Regarding this clonotype: Germline and junction disagree at one end, which may indicate a read error. This chain uses TRBV28 with TRBJ2-7, with 8 nucleotides matching TRBD1. This CDR3 spans 18 amino acids. Germline CDR1 reads MDHEN; CDR2 reads SYDVKM. In nucleotides, the CDR3 is TGTGGCAGCAGTTTGGGTCCATGGACAGGGCTAGGGGCCTACGAGCAGTACTTC. Protein product: CGSSLGPWTGLGAYEQYF.

On this clonotype: Because the CDR3 is missing its conserved closing phenylalanine or tryptophan, this is likely a read error. The J gene is TRBJ2-3, the V gene TRBV29-1; weak D call: TRBD2 (5 bases). Germline V gene data show CDR1 as SQVTM and CDR2 as ANQGSEA. The CDR3 spans 11 residues. CDR3 region: CSALDADTQYS. The CDR3 bases are TGTAGCGCCCTGGATGCAGATACGCAGTATTCT.

The count of this clonotype is one. This chain joins TRBV4-1 and TRBJ1-6; D may be TRBD1 (6 bases). V was clipped by 4 bases and J by 4 bases, with 17 bases between them. The CDR3 covers 17 residues. Germline V gives CDR1 MGHRA, CDR2 YSYEKL. This CDR3 reads CASSRSLGHTYNSPLHF. The CDR3 DNA reads as TGCGCCAGCAGCCGAAGTTTGGGACACACTTATAATTCACCCCTCCACTTT.

Comment on this clonotype: Its ends do not fully match the called genes, so a read error is possible. The V and J genes are TRBV4-2 and TRBJ2-7; the D is unclear. This CDR3 contains 17 residues. Germline V gives CDR1 LGHNA, CDR2 YNFKEQ. In nucleotides, the CDR3 is TGTGTCAGTAGCCAAGCAGGTTCCCCCCGGTGGTCTGGCGAGCTGTACTTC. Protein product: CVSSQAGSPRWSGELYF.

Comments on this clonotype: No conserved phenylalanine or tryptophan is present at the end of the CDR3, so a read error is the likely explanation. The DNA is omitted, as the CDR3 cannot be located on it reliably, and the CDR3 follows TCRdb's listing. The V and J genes are TRBV11-2 and TRBJ2-7; TRBD2, the table's D call, was not compared with the DNA. Germline V gene lookup returns CDR1 SGHAT and CDR2 FQNNGV. The CDR3 is made up of 15 amino acids, end residues included. The CDR3 reads CASSQYSGGSYEQYS.

The rearrangement uses TRBV11-2 and TRBJ2-1, with D uncertain. V was pared by 9 bases and J by 7 bases, with 19 bases between. CDR3 length equals 14 residues. The germline V gene encodes CDR1 SGHAT and CDR2 FQNNGV. Here the CDR3 reads CARSSAYPGNEQFF. In DNA form, the CDR3 reads TGTGCCAGGAGTTCAGCGTACCCTGGGAATGAGCAGTTCTTC.

There are many counts of this clonotype. The chain joins TRBV6-1 to TRBJ1-6; D ambiguous. This CDR3 is 13 amino acids long. Germline V gene data show CDR1 as MNHNS and CDR2 as SASEGT. Trimming took 6 bases from V and 5 from J, leaving 8 bases between them. The CDR3 is CASRTADNSPLHF. CDR3 DNA: TGTGCCAGCAGGACCGCCGATAATTCACCCCTCCACTTT.

To note about this clonotype: Compared with germline, one end of the junction differs, possibly owing to a read error. This chain connects TRBV6-5 to TRBJ2-6; 8 bases are shared with TRBD1. The germline gives CDR1 MNHEY, CDR2 SVGAGI. This CDR3 is 18 amino acids long. Written as DNA, the CDR3 is TGTGCCAGCAGTCTTTGGACAGGGATGGGAGCTGGAGCCAACGTCCTGACTTTC. This codes for CASSLWTGMGAGANVLTF.

This clonotype was counted a single time. J is TRBJ2-5 and V is TRBV6-6; D gene uncertain. The V end was cut by 10 bases, the J end by 4 bases, with 16 bases between. Germline V gene sequence: CDR1 MNHNY, CDR2 SVGAGI (reference sequence). The CDR3 spans 13 residues. In DNA form, the CDR3 reads TGTGCCAACAGCGTGACCAGTCGAGAGACCCAGTACTTC. Translated, it gives CANSVTSRETQYF.

A word on this clonotype: Since the CDR3 does not end with the conserved phenylalanine or tryptophan, this likely comes from a read error. It is unclear where the CDR3 begins or ends on the DNA, so no DNA is shown, and the CDR3 is as TCRdb lists it. CDR3 amino acids: CAWSVRGTGGFYGCTI. The chain employs TRBV30 and TRBJ1-2; the D segment call TRBD1 is taken from the table without a DNA check. The CDR3 is 16 amino acids long, termini counted. Per the germline V gene, CDR1 is GTSNPN and CDR2 is SVGIG (reference sequence).

Comment on this clonotype: One end of the junction does not line up with germline, which may come from a read error. The rearrangement joins TRBV10-1 to TRBJ2-7; 13 bases map to TRBD2. CDR3 length equals 15 residues. Germline loops: CDR1 WNHNN, CDR2 SYGVQD (reference sequence). Written as DNA, the CDR3 is TGTGACAGCAGCCCCGGGACTAGCGGGAACTACGAGCAGTACTTC. Protein: CDSSPGTSGNYEQYF.

Turning to this clonotype: No conserved phenylalanine or tryptophan is present at the end of the CDR3, so a read error is the likely explanation. No DNA is shown, since the ends of the CDR3 on it are uncertain; the CDR3 is the one TCRdb lists. This chain joins TRBV6-5 and TRBJ2-7; the table assigns TRBD1, which was not confirmed against the DNA. The germline CDR1 and CDR2 sequences are MNHEY and SVGAGI. Including both end residues, the CDR3 is 16 amino acids long. The CDR3 protein is CASSYSRGVLADEQHL.

With respect to this clonotype: Compared with germline, one end of the junction differs, possibly owing to a read error. The gene calls are TRBV7-2 and TRBJ2-5; TRBD2 agrees at 10 bases. Germline V gives CDR1 SGHTA, CDR2 FQGNSA. This CDR3 has 17 amino acids. DNA for the CDR3: TGTGCCAGCAGCTTAGGAATTCGGAGCGGGAGGGCAGAGACCCGGTACTTC. Amino acid sequence: CASSLGIRSGRAETRYF.

To note about this clonotype: This clone may be a read error of a much larger clone one base away. The CDR3 end shows no conserved phenylalanine or tryptophan, and so a read error is likely. V and J are TRBV5-6 and TRBJ2-1; weak D call: TRBD1 (6 bases). V shed 7 bases and J shed 8 bases, with 22 bases lying between them. The CDR3 has 15 amino acids. From germline, CDR1 is SGHDT and CDR2 YYEEEE. CDR3 in amino acids: CASGKQGIIPDEQFL. The DNA for the CDR3 is TGTGCCAGCGGCAAACAGGGTATTATACCGGATGAGCAGTTCCTC.

This clonotype showed up just a few times. One junction end disagrees with the germline gene, perhaps due to a read error. V is TRBV5-4 and J is TRBJ2-2; 7 positions match TRBD1. In germline, CDR1 is SGHNT, CDR2 YYREEE (reference sequence). This CDR3 is built from 16 residues. CDR3 sequence: CASSPGQARSTGELSF. The CDR3 DNA sequence: TGTGCCAGCAGCCCTGGACAGGCCCGGAGCACCGGGGAGCTGTCTTTT.